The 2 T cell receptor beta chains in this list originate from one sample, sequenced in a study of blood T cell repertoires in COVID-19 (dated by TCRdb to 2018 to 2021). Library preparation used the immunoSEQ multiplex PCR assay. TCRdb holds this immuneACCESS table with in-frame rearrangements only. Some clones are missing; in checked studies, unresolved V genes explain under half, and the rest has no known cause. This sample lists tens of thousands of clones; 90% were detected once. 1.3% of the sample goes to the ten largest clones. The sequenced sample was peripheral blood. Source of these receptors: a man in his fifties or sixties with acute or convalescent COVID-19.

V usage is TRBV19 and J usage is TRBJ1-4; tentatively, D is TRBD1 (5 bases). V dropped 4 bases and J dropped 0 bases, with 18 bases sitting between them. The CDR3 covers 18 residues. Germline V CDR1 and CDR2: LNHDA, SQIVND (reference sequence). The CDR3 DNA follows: TGTGCCAGTAGTACAGGGCCAGCTAGACCGGCAACTAATGAAAAACTGTTTTTT. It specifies CASSTGPARPATNEKLFF.

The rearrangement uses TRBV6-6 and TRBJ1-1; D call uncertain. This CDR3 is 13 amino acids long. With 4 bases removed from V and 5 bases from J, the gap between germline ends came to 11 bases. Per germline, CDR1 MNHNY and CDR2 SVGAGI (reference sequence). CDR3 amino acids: CASSFDSVTEAFF. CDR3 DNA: TGTGCCAGCAGTTTCGATTCAGTTACTGAAGCTTTCTTT.